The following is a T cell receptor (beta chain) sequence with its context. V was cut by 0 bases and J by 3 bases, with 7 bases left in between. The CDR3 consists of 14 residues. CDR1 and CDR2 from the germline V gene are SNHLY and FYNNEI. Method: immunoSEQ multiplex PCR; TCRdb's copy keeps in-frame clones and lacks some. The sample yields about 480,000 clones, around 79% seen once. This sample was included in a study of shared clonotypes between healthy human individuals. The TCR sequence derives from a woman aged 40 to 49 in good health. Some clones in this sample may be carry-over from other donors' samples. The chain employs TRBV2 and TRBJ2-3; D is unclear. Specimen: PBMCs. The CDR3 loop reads CASSEARETDTQYF. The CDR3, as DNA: TGTGCCAGCAGTGAAGCGCGAGAAACAGATACGCAGTATTTT.